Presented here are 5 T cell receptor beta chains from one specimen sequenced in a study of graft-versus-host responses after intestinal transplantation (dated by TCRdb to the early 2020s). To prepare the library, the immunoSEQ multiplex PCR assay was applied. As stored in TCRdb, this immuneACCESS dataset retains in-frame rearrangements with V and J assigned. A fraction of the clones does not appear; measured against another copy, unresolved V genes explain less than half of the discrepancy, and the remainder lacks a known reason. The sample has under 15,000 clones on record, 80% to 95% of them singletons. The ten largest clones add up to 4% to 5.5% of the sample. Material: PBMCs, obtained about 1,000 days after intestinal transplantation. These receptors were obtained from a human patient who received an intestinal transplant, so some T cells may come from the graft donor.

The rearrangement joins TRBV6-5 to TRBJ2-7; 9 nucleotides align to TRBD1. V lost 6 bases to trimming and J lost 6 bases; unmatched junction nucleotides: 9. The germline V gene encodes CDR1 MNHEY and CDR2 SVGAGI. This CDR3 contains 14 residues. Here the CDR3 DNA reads TGTGCCAGCAGCCCCGGGACAGGGTGGACCGAGCAGTACTTC. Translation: CASSPGTGWTEQYF.

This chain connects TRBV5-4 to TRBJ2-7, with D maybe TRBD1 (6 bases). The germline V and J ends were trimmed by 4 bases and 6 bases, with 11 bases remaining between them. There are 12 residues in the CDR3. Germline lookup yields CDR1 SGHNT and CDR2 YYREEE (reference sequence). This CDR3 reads CASSIQGGEQYF. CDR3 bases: TGTGCCAGCAGCATACAGGGCGGCGAGCAGTACTTC.

CDR3 in amino acids: CASTYQPEGLSGNTIYF. The CDR3 bases are TGTGCCAGCACCTACCAACCCGAGGGACTCTCTGGAAACACCATATATTTT. The rearrangement uses TRBV7-8 and TRBJ1-3; D might be TRBD1 (5 bases). V lost 7 bases and J 0 bases, leaving 19 bases between the germline ends. CDR3 length: 17 residues. Germline V lookup: CDR1 SGHVS, CDR2 FQNEAQ.

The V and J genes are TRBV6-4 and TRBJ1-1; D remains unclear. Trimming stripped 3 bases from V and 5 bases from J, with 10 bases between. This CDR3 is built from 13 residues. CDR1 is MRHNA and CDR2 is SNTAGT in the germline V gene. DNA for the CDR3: TGTGCCAGCAGTGAGTACAGATGGACTGAAGCTTTCTTT. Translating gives CASSEYRWTEAFF.

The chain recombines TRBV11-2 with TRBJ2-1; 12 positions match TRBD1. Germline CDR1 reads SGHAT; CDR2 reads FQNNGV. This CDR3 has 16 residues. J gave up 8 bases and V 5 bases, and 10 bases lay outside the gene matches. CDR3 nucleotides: TGTGCCAGCAGCCAGGGGGACAGGGGGCGGGGAGATGAGCAGTTCTTC. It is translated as CASSQGDRGRGDEQFF.